A selection of T cell receptor beta chains follows, all from one sample in a study of technical replicates of blood from a few donors. Profiling relied on immunoSEQ multiplex PCR, and the TCRdb table lists in-frame clones only, not all of them. The sample has approximately 75,000 clones; 95% to 98% are singletons. Sequenced input: T cells isolated from PBMCs. Receptors were obtained from a human donor in good health. CDR3s include the opening cysteine and the closing phenylalanine or tryptophan. D genes are given only for firm matches. Clone size appears in some rows only: once, few, many, or a class for an expanded clone.

TRBJ1-1 | . | TRBV28 | . | TGTGCCAGCAGTTTATCACAGGGAATCGCTGAAGCTTTCTTT | CASSLSQGIAEAFF
TRBJ1-1 | . | TRBV2 | . | TGTGCCAGCAGTGAAGGGGGGAGGGAATGGGGTGACACTGAAGCTTTCTTT | CASSEGGREWGDTEAFF
TRBJ2-3 | TRBD2 | TRBV10-2 | once | TGCGCCAGCAGCGCGTATAGCGGGGGTACAGATACGCAGTATTTT | CASSAYSGGTDTQYF
TRBJ2-7 | TRBD1 | TRBV12-5 | . | TGTGCTAGTGGTTGGGACAGTTCTCGGGAGCAGTACTTC | CASGWDSSREQYF
TRBJ2-7 | TRBD1 | TRBV5-4 | once | TGTGCCAGCAGCTTGGGCGGGACAGGGGGATCCTACGAGCAGTACTTC | CASSLGGTGGSYEQYF
TRBJ2-3 | . | TRBV4-1 | . | TGCGCCAGCAGCCAAGTAGATGGTAGCACAGATACGCAGTATTTT | CASSQVDGSTDTQYF
TRBJ2-5 | TRBD2 | TRBV13 | . | TGTGCCAGCACGGGACTAGCGGGGGACCACCACTCAGAGACCCAGTACTTC | CASTGLAGDHHSETQYF
TRBJ2-7 | . | TRBV28 | . | TGTGCCAGCAGTTTTAACAGGGTTTACGAGCAGTACTTC | CASSFNRVYEQYF
TRBJ1-2 | . | TRBV7-9 | . | TGTGCCAGCAGCTTAGAGGCGGTTTATGGCTACACCTTC | CASSLEAVYGYTF
TRBJ1-1 | TRBD1 | TRBV6-1 | . | TGTGCCAGCAGCCGACAGGGGGCAGGGTACACTGAAGCTTTCTTT | CASSRQGAGYTEAFF